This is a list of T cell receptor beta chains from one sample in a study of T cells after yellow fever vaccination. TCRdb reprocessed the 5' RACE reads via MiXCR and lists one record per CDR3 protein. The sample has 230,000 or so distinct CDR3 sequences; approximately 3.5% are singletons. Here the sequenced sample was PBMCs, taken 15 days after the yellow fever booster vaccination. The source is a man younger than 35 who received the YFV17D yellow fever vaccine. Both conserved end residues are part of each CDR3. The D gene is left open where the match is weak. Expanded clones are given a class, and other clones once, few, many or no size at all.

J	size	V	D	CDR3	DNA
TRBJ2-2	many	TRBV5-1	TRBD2	CASSRLAGGSTGELFF	TGCGCCAGCAGCCGACTAGCGGGGGGATCTACCGGGGAGCTGTTTTTT
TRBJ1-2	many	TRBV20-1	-	CSAPSIQPAGYGYTF	TGCAGTGCTCCTTCGATCCAGCCGGCAGGCTATGGCTACACCTTC
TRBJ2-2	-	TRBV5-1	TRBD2	CASSRTSQNTGELFF	TGCGCCAGCAGCCGGACTAGCCAGAACACCGGGGAGCTGTTTTTT
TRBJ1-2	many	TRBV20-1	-	CSATERGYGYTF	TGCAGTGCTACCGAGAGGGGCTATGGCTACACCTTC
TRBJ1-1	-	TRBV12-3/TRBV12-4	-	CASSPHWGLNTEAFF	TGTGCCAGCAGTCCCCATTGGGGGCTTAACACTGAAGCTTTCTTT
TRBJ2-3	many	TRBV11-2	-	CASSSFLASSTDTQYF	TGTGCCAGCAGCTCCTTCTTAGCATCCAGCACAGATACGCAGTATTTT
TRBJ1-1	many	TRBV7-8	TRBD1	CASSSKGQGGTEAFF	TGTGCCAGCAGCTCGAAGGGACAGGGGGGCACTGAAGCTTTCTTT
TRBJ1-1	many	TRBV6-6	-	CASSYEIYTEAFF	TGTGCCAGCAGTTATGAGATTTACACTGAAGCTTTCTTT
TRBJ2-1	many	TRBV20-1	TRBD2	CSALLAGGLSHEQFF	TGCAGTGCTCTCCTAGCGGGGGGACTAAGTCATGAGCAGTTCTTC
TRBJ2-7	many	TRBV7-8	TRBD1	CASSPLQGQGAYEQYF	TGTGCCAGCAGTCCCCTCCAGGGGCAGGGGGCTTACGAGCAGTACTTC
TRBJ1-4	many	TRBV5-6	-	CASSWGRLTNEKLFF	TGTGCCAGCAGCTGGGGTAGATTGACTAATGAAAAACTGTTTTTT
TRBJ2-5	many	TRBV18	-	CASSPGTAETQYF	TGTGCCAGCTCACCGGGAACGGCCGAAACCCAGTACTTC
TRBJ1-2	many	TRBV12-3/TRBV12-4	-	CASSLRRANYGYTF	TGTGCCAGCAGTTTACGTCGGGCTAACTATGGCTACACCTTC
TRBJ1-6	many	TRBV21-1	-	CASSKKDSPLHF	TGTGCCAGCAGCAAAAAAGATTCACCCCTCCACTTT
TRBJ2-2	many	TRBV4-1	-	CASSQGGVTGELFF	TGCGCCAGCAGCCAGGGAGGAGTCACCGGGGAGCTGTTTTTT
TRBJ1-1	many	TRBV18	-	CASSARGTEAFF	TGTGCCAGCTCCGCGAGGGGCACTGAAGCTTTCTTT
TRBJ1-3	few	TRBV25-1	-	CASRPFPGPGNTIYF	TGTGCCAGCAGGCCCTTCCCCGGTCCGGGAAACACCATATATTTT
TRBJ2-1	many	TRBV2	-	CASSDPSRVYDNEQFF	TGTGCCAGCAGTGATCCGTCGAGGGTCTACGACAATGAGCAGTTCTTC
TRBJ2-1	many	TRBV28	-	CASSLLPTAYNEQFF	TGTGCCAGCAGTCTACTTCCGACAGCCTACAATGAGCAGTTCTTC
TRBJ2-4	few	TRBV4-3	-	CASSLDREGIQYF	TGCGCCAGCAGCCTTGACAGGGAGGGCATTCAGTACTTC
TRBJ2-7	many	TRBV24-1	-	CATSDLLLGVGPSYEQYF	TGTGCCACCAGTGATTTACTCCTCGGAGTGGGCCCTTCCTACGAGCAGTACTTC
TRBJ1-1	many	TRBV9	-	CASSVEENTEAFF	TGTGCCAGCAGCGTAGAGGAGAACACTGAAGCTTTCTTT
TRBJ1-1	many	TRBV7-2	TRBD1	CASSPRDSPGAFF	TGTGCCAGCAGCCCACGGGACAGTCCCGGGGCTTTCTTT
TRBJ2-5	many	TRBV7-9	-	CASSIDRAGRETQYF	TGTGCCAGCAGCATCGACAGGGCGGGACGAGAGACCCAGTACTTC
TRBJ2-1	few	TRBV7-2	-	CASSLWSRPYNEQFF	TGTGCCAGCAGCTTGTGGAGCAGACCCTACAATGAGCAGTTCTTC
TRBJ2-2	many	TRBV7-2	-	CASSWSRGTPTGELFF	TGTGCCAGCAGCTGGTCTAGGGGGACCCCCACCGGGGAGCTGTTTTTT
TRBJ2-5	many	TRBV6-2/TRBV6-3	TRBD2	CASSWPGLAENQETQYF	TGTGCCAGCAGCTGGCCGGGACTAGCGGAAAATCAAGAGACCCAGTACTTC
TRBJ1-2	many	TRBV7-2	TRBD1	CASSQTGYYGYTF	TGTGCCAGCAGCCAGACAGGGTACTATGGCTACACCTTC
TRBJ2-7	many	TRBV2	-	CASGTYEQYF	TGTGCCAGCGGGACGTACGAGCAGTACTTC
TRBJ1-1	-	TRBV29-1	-	CSVESAGRYTEAFF	TGCAGCGTTGAATCGGCAGGGAGATACACTGAAGCTTTCTTT
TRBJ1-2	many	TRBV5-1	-	CASSPEGGGYTF	TGCGCCAGCAGCCCCGAGGGGGGTGGCTACACCTTC
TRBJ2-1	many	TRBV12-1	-	CASSFPRDEQFF	TGTGCCAGCAGCTTTCCCCGGGATGAGCAGTTCTTC
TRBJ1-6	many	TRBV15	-	CATSRDDRLYNSPLHF	TGTGCCACCAGCAGGGATGACAGGCTCTATAATTCACCCCTCCACTTT
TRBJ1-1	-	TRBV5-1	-	CASSLFDQSTEAFF	TGCGCCAGCAGCTTATTTGACCAGAGCACTGAAGCTTTCTTT
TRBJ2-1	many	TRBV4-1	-	CASSSNRESSYNEQFF	TGCGCCAGCAGCTCAAACCGGGAAAGCTCCTACAATGAGCAGTTCTTC
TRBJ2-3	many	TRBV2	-	CASSYVDTQYF	TGTGCCAGCAGCTACGTGGATACGCAGTATTTT
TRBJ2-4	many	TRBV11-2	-	CASTPGAGGLAKNIQYF	TGTGCCAGCACCCCCGGAGCGGGCGGTTTAGCCAAAAACATTCAGTACTTC
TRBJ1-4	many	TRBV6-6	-	CASRRARSNEKLFF	TGTGCCAGCAGGAGGGCCAGATCTAATGAAAAACTGTTTTTT
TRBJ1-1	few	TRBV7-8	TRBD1	CASSSQQGTPNTEAFF	TGTGCCAGCAGCTCACAACAGGGGACGCCCAACACTGAAGCTTTCTTT
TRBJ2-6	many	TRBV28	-	CASTLAGRGANVLTF	TGTGCCAGCACCCTCGCAGGTCGTGGGGCCAACGTCCTGACTTTC
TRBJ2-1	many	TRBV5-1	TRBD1	CASSQPATGVGEQFF	TGCGCCAGCAGCCAACCGGCCACAGGGGTGGGTGAGCAGTTCTTC
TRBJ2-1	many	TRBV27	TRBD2	CASSLAPGGYNEQFF	TGTGCCAGCAGTTTGGCCCCGGGGGGTTACAATGAGCAGTTCTTC
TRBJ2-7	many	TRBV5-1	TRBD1	CASSPGQGPHEQYF	TGCGCCAGCAGCCCGGGACAGGGGCCCCACGAGCAGTACTTC
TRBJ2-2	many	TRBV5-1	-	CASSLLESNTGELFF	TGCGCCAGCAGCTTGTTGGAGTCGAACACCGGGGAGCTGTTTTTT
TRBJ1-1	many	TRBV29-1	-	CSVVPGNTEAFF	TGCAGCGTTGTTCCGGGGAACACTGAAGCTTTCTTT
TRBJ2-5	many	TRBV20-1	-	CSARDLYGEQETQYF	TGCAGTGCTAGAGATCTGTACGGGGAGCAGGAGACCCAGTACTTC
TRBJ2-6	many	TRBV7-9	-	CASSSTRLLSPGANVLTF	TGTGCCAGCAGCTCAACTCGGCTCCTCTCGCCTGGGGCCAACGTCCTGACTTTC
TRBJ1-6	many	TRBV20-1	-	CSGRGAGNSPLHF	TGCAGTGGAAGGGGGGCAGGGAATTCACCCCTCCACTTT
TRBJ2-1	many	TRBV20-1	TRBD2	CSAGGLGLNEQFF	TGCAGTGCTGGGGGACTAGGTCTCAATGAGCAGTTCTTC
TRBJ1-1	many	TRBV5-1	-	CASSLLGSTEAFF	TGCGCCAGCAGCTTGTTAGGTTCCACTGAAGCTTTCTTT
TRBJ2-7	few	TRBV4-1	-	CASSQVPKPGEQYF	TGCGCCAGCAGCCAAGTACCGAAGCCGGGCGAGCAGTACTTC
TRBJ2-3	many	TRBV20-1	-	CSARVPQSTDTQYF	TGCAGTGCTAGGGTCCCACAGAGCACAGATACGCAGTATTTT
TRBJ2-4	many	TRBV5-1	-	CASSLSPEGGNIQYF	TGCGCCAGCAGCTTGAGCCCCGAGGGGGGGAACATTCAGTACTTC
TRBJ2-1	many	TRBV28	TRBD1	CASRTGGYNEQFF	TGTGCCAGCAGGACAGGGGGCTACAATGAGCAGTTCTTC
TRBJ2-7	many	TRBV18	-	CASSPTTDYEQYF	TGTGCCAGCTCACCCACGACCGATTACGAGCAGTACTTC
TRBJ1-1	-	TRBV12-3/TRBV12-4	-	CASSLVSQWRVNTEAFF	TGTGCCAGCAGTTTAGTTTCTCAGTGGAGGGTGAACACTGAAGCTTTCTTT
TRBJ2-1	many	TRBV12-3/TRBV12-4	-	CASSPPEGSNEQFF	TGTGCCAGCAGTCCACCGGAGGGGTCCAATGAGCAGTTCTTC
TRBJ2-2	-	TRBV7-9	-	CASSLETSAGAGELFF	TGTGCCAGCAGCCTCGAGACCTCAGCTGGGGCCGGGGAGCTGTTTTTT
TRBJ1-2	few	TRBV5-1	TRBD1	CASSLAPGQGAYGYTF	TGCGCCAGCAGCTTGGCCCCTGGACAGGGGGCCTATGGCTACACCTTC